In its sample, the clone carrying this T cell receptor beta chain was seen a few times. This CDR3 is 15 amino acids long. V was clipped by 7 bases and J by 6 bases; unmatched bases: 13. Looked up from germline, CDR1 is MDHEN and CDR2 is SYDVKM. These data belong to a study of identical twins. Unique molecular identifiers were present on cDNA, and template switching added a universal primer site. Each CDR3 protein is one row after TCRdb ran MiXCR on the 5' RACE reads. The table records 410,000 or so distinct CDR3 sequences, under 20% of them present only once. This chain connects TRBV28 to TRBJ2-7, with 9 bases that match TRBD1. Sequenced material: naive T cells sorted from blood. The receptor was derived from a man aged 50 or older in good health. For the CDR3, the DNA is TGTGCCAGCACCTTAAACAGGGGGCGGCCGAGCGAGCAGTACTTC. Protein: CASTLNRGRPSEQYF.